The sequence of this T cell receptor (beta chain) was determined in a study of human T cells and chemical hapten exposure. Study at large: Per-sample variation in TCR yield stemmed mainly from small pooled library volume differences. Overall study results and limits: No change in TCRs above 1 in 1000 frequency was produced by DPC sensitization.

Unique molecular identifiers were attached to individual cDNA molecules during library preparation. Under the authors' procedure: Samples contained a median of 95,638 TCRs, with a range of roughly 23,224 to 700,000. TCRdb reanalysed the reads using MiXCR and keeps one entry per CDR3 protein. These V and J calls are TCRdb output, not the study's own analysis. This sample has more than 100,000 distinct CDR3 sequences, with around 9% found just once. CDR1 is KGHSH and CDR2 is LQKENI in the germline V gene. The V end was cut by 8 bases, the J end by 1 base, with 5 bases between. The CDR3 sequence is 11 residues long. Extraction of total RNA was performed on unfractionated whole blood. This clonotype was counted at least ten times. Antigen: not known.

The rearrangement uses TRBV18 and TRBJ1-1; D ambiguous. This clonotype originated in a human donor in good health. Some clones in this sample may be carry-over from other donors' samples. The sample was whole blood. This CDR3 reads CASQTNTEAFF. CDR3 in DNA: TGTGCCAGCCAGACGAACACTGAAGCTTTCTTT.